The 19 T cell receptor beta chains in this list originate from one sample, sequenced in a study of T cells in Graves' hyperthyroidism and ophthalmopathy. Researchers took RNA transcripts and amplified the TCR beta CDR3 regions from them. The HTBI primer set drove a first-round RT-PCR of the TCR CDR3. TCRdb analysed the multiplex PCR reads with MiXCR anew, one entry per CDR3 protein. The repertoire holds fewer than 900,000 distinct CDR3 sequences, with about 15% as singletons. Source material: blood. The receptors were sampled from a man in his late teens or twenties with Graves' hyperthyroidism.

This clonotype was picked up many times. This chain links TRBV6-1 with TRBJ1-1; a weak D match, TRBD1 (5 bases). Trimming shortened V by 5 bases and J by 3 bases, and 19 bases separated the two germline ends. The V gene's germline CDR1 is MNHNS and CDR2 SASEGT. This CDR3 comprises 16 residues. CDR3 loop: CASSPSGQPRDTEAFF. CDR3 nucleotide sequence: TGTGCCAGCAGTCCCTCAGGGCAGCCTCGGGACACTGAAGCTTTCTTT.

The table lists this clonotype with a few counts. The V call is TRBV20-1, the J call TRBJ1-5; no reliable D call. V was cut by 0 bases and J by 4 bases, with 16 bases left in between. Germline V gene sequence: CDR1 DFQATT, CDR2 SNEGSKA (reference sequence). This CDR3 spans 16 amino acids. This CDR3 is CSARDPGTRPNQPQHF. DNA for the CDR3: TGCAGTGCTAGAGATCCGGGTACGAGACCAAATCAGCCCCAGCATTTT.

This clonotype turned up a few times. The V call is TRBV6-1, the J call TRBJ2-7, with D possibly being TRBD1 (5 bases). Trimming took 8 bases from V and 3 from J, leaving 14 bases between them. The CDR3 extends over 13 amino acids. Germline CDR1 reads MNHNS; CDR2 reads SASEGT. CDR3 protein: CASGGHRSYEQYF. The DNA of the CDR3 is TGTGCCAGCGGTGGACACAGGAGCTACGAGCAGTACTTC.

This clonotype was seen only a few times. The V gene is TRBV18, the J gene TRBJ2-1; tentatively, D is TRBD1 (6 bases). V lost 2 bases and J 9 bases, leaving 11 bases between the germline ends. The germline gives CDR1 KGHSH, CDR2 LQKENI. The CDR3 spans 13 residues. DNA for the CDR3: TGTGCCAGCTCACCAACAGGGATGCCTGAGCAGTTCTTC. This codes for CASSPTGMPEQFF.

This clonotype was seen ten or more times. The J gene is TRBJ2-3, the V gene TRBV7-2, with D hard to call. CDR1 is SGHTA and CDR2 is FQGNSA in the germline V gene. The length of the CDR3 is 14 residues. Trimming cost V 5 bases and J 0 bases, with 9 bases left between them. This CDR3 reads CASSLSTSTDTQYF. The CDR3 nucleotides read TGTGCCAGCAGCCTATCGACTAGCACAGATACGCAGTATTTT.

In its sample, this clonotype was seen many times. The chain links TRBV28 to TRBJ1-3; tentative D call: TRBD1 (5 bases). Trimming pared 2 bases from V and 4 bases from J, leaving 15 bases between. Per germline, CDR1 MDHEN and CDR2 SYDVKM. This CDR3 is 16 amino acids long. The chain's CDR3 is CASSLKVTGPGNTIYF. The CDR3 DNA reads as TGTGCCAGCAGTTTAAAAGTGACGGGACCCGGAAACACCATATATTTT.

The chain carries TRBV28 and TRBJ2-2; perhaps TRBD2 as D (5 bases). Germline CDR1 and CDR2: MDHEN and SYDVKM. With 5 bases removed from V and 5 bases from J, the gap between germline ends came to 9 bases. This CDR3 has 13 amino acids. CDR3 DNA sequence: TGTGCCAGCAGTACGGACTCGACCGGGGAGCTGTTTTTT. Protein: CASSTDSTGELFF. Combining the CDR3 with reference TRBV28 and TRBJ2-2 gives the whole variable domain DVKVTQSSRYLVKRTGEKVFLECVQDMDHENMFWYRQDPGLGLRLIYFSYDVKMKEKGDIPEGYSVSREKKERFSLILESASTNQTSMYLCASSTDSTGELFFGEGSRLTVL.

This clonotype was seen ten or more times. The rearrangement joins TRBV11-2 to TRBJ2-5; D possibly corresponds to TRBD1 (6 bases). V was pared by 3 bases and J by 6 bases, with 11 bases between. This CDR3 is built from 13 residues. CDR1 SGHAT and CDR2 FQNNGV come from the germline V gene. The DNA for the CDR3 is TGTGCCAGCAGCTTTCAGGGGTGGAAGACCCAGTACTTC. This sequence encodes CASSFQGWKTQYF. The variable domain in full, completed from reference TRBV11-2 and TRBJ2-5, reads EAGVAQSPRYKIIEKRQSVAFWCNPISGHATLYWYQQILGQGPKLLIQFQNNGVVDDSQLPKDRFSAERLKGVDSTLKIQPAKLEDSAVYLCASSFQGWKTQYFGPGTRLLVL.

The chain recombines TRBV11-2 with TRBJ2-5; tentatively, D is TRBD1 or TRBD2 (6 bases each). Germline V gene data show CDR1 as SGHAT and CDR2 as FQNNGV. CDR3 length equals 13 residues. V lost 6 bases to trimming and J lost 6 bases, with 14 bases between them. This CDR3 is CASSSGGKKTQYF. In nucleotides, the CDR3 is TGTGCCAGCAGTTCCGGGGGCAAAAAGACCCAGTACTTC. The full variable domain, its missing parts supplied by reference TRBV11-2 and TRBJ2-5, is EAGVAQSPRYKIIEKRQSVAFWCNPISGHATLYWYQQILGQGPKLLIQFQNNGVVDDSQLPKDRFSAERLKGVDSTLKIQPAKLEDSAVYLCASSSGGKKTQYFGPGTRLLVL.

This clonotype was seen repeatedly, ten times or more. The J gene is TRBJ2-5, the V gene TRBV28; unclear D gene. The V gene lost 5 bases and the J gene lost 5 bases, with 12 bases spanning the gap. This CDR3 contains 13 residues. From germline, CDR1 is MDHEN and CDR2 SYDVKM. The CDR3 nucleotides read TGTGCCAGCAGTCCCCCTAGTACGGAGACCCAGTACTTC. It codes for CASSPPSTETQYF.

The sample holds a few counts of this clonotype. The chain employs TRBV6-2 or TRBV6-3 and TRBJ2-7; no clear D gene. The CDR3 is made up of 9 amino acids. V lost 4 bases and J lost 9, with 4 bases in between. CDR1 and CDR2 (germline): MNHEY, SVGEGT. The CDR3 here is CASSSGQYF. The CDR3 nucleotides are TGTGCCAGCAGTTCCGGGCAGTACTTC.

This clonotype was seen at least ten times. The chain recombines TRBV11-3 with TRBJ2-1; D is perhaps TRBD2 (6 bases). V lost 5 bases and J lost 2, with 13 bases in between. The CDR3 is 15 residues long. In germline, CDR1 is SGHNT, CDR2 YENEEA. The CDR3 here is CASSGRDLTYNEQFF. Here the CDR3 DNA reads TGTGCCAGCAGCGGACGGGACTTAACCTACAATGAGCAGTTCTTC.

This clonotype was detected many times. This chain joins TRBV7-8 and TRBJ2-2; D may be TRBD2 (6 bases). Germline V gene lookup returns CDR1 SGHVS and CDR2 FQNEAQ. The V end lost 4 bases, the J end lost 1 base, and 10 bases lay between the germline ends. The CDR3 spans 15 residues. The CDR3 region has the DNA TGTGCCAGCAGCTGGGACGGGAGGAACACCGGGGAGCTGTTTTTT. This translates into CASSWDGRNTGELFF.

The V and J genes are TRBV4-1 and TRBJ1-4, with 7 bases lining up with TRBD1. This CDR3 contains 16 residues. The ends lost 5 bases at V and 6 bases at J; junction bases unmatched: 12. The germline V gene has CDR1 MGHRA and CDR2 YSYEKL. The CDR3 region is CASSARTGQWYEKLFF. CDR3 DNA sequence: TGCGCCAGCAGCGCAAGGACGGGACAGTGGTATGAAAAACTGTTTTTT.

This clonotype has at least ten counts. This sequence joins TRBV9 and TRBJ2-1; 10 bases are shared with TRBD1. Per germline, CDR1 SGDLS and CDR2 YYNGEE. This CDR3 contains 18 residues. V lost 2 bases to trimming and J lost 4 bases; unmatched junction nucleotides: 12. The CDR3 coding sequence is TGTGCCAGCAGCGTTGCTACCGGGACAGGGGATGTATACAATGAGCAGTTCTTC. Translating gives CASSVATGTGDVYNEQFF. Combining the CDR3 with reference TRBV9 and TRBJ2-1 gives the whole variable domain DSGVTQTPKHLITATGQRVTLRCSPRSGDLSVYWYQQSLDQGLQFLIQYYNGEERAKGNILERFSAQQFPDLHSELNLSSLELGDSALYFCASSVATGTGDVYNEQFFGPGTRLTVL.

This clonotype appeared a few times. This rearrangement joins TRBV9 to TRBJ2-5; maybe TRBD2 (5 bases). The CDR3 has 15 amino acids. The V gene lost 3 bases and the J gene lost 3 bases, with 15 bases spanning the gap. The germline V gene encodes CDR1 SGDLS and CDR2 YYNGEE. The CDR3, as DNA: TGTGCCAGCAGCGCAGCACCTCGAGCGGAAGAGACCCAGTACTTC. Protein sequence: CASSAAPRAEETQYF.

J is TRBJ1-5 and V is TRBV6-1; D gene ambiguous. Trimming took off 1 base at V and 4 bases at J, with 8 bases between the two ends. The CDR3 length is 14 residues. The germline CDR1 and CDR2 sequences are MNHNS and SASEGT. The CDR3 bases are TGTGCCAGCAGTGAAGGGTCAGTGAATCAGCCCCAGCATTTT. It specifies CASSEGSVNQPQHF.

The table lists this clonotype with a count of one. The rearrangement uses TRBV20-1 and TRBJ2-1; possibly TRBD2 for D (6 bases). Trimming removed 6 bases at V and 10 bases at J, with 28 bases between. Germline V gives CDR1 DFQATT, CDR2 SNEGSKA (reference sequence). The CDR3 sequence is 16 residues long. CDR3 DNA: TGCAGTGCAAAAACGGTTGCGGAGGAGGGAACCTACGAGCAGTTCTTC. It specifies CSAKTVAEEGTYEQFF.

The CDR3 loop is CASSHLGQPNEAFF. CDR3 in DNA: TGTGCCAGCAGCCACCTCGGTCAGCCGAATGAAGCTTTCTTT. This sequence joins TRBV25-1 and TRBJ1-1; D is uncertain. The CDR3 loop spans 14 amino acids. Germline V gene sequence: CDR1 MGHDK, CDR2 SYGVNS. V lost 6 bases and J lost 7, with 18 bases in between.